The 31 T cell receptor beta chains given below trace back to one sample, sequenced in a study of vaccination effects on CD4 cells after COVID-19. Isolation of CD4+ T cells took place after 10 days of culture. Two doses of either BNT162b2 or mRNA-1273 were given to each participant. Their target antigens are unknown. The method was immunoSEQ multiplex PCR; TCRdb's version includes in-frame clones alone and lacks a portion of them. The table has about 73,000 clones, around 67% seen once; the top ten hold approximately 2.4%. The sample in question was CD4+ T cells from PBMCs cultured without peptide, obtained after COVID-19 vaccination. The source of these receptors is a human donor who received a COVID-19 vaccine.

V is TRBV7-2 and J is TRBJ2-5; 11 bases are shared with TRBD2. There are 17 residues in the CDR3. Per germline, CDR1 SGHTA and CDR2 FQGNSA. Unmatched junction bases numbered 6, after V lost 1 base and J lost 2 bases. The CDR3 DNA is TGTGCCAGCAGCTTAGGGGCTAGCGGGGGGCCGCAAGAGACCCAGTACTTC. This sequence encodes CASSLGASGGPQETQYF.

The chain couples TRBV18 to TRBJ2-5; D might be TRBD1 or TRBD2, each matching 5 bases. CDR1 is KGHSH and CDR2 is LQKENI in the germline V gene. Between the trimmed V and J ends, which lost 5 bases and 2 bases, there was a span of 9 bases. The CDR3 contains 13 residues. The CDR3 protein is CASSGTEQETQYF. CDR3 DNA sequence: TGTGCCAGCTCAGGGACCGAGCAAGAGACCCAGTACTTC. Looking up the rest from reference TRBV18 and TRBJ2-5 gives the full variable domain: NAGVMQNPRHLVRRRGQEARLRCSPMKGHSHVYWYRQLPEEGLKFMVYLQKENIIDESGMPKERFSAEFPKEGPSILRIQQVVRGDSAAYFCASSGTEQETQYFGPGTRLLVL.

Only one count was recorded for this clone. V is TRBV10-2 and J is TRBJ2-7; D is undetermined. CDR1 and CDR2 from the germline V gene are WSHSY and SAAADI. The CDR3 covers 12 residues. V was clipped by 6 bases and J by 2 bases, with 8 bases between them. CDR3 coding DNA: TGCGCCAGCAGGGACGGAACCTACGAGCAGTACGTC. It yields the protein CASRDGTYEQYV.

J is TRBJ1-2 and V is TRBV6-1; D gene ambiguous. This CDR3 comprises 15 residues. Germline V lookup: CDR1 MNHNS, CDR2 SASEGT. V was trimmed by 1 base and J by 4 bases, leaving 13 bases between them. The CDR3 DNA reads as TGTGCCAGCAGTGAAGTTCTAGGGCAACTCTATGGCTACACCTTC. Translating it yields CASSEVLGQLYGYTF.

The V gene is TRBV6-5, the J gene TRBJ2-1; TRBD2 might be the D (5 bases). Germline V gene lookup returns CDR1 MNHEY and CDR2 SVGAGI. This CDR3 is built from 13 residues. Deletions cut 0 bases from V and 13 bases from J, with 13 bases between. The DNA of the CDR3 is TGTGCCAGCAGTTACTCTGAGGTAACGGGACAGTTCTTC. Translation: CASSYSEVTGQFF.

The genes are TRBV28 and TRBJ1-5; D ambiguous. V gave up 3 bases and J gave up 9 bases, with 9 bases separating them. Per germline, CDR1 MDHEN and CDR2 SYDVKM. This CDR3 comprises 12 residues. DNA of the CDR3: TGTGCCAGCAGTTTCCTCCGGGCGCCCCAGCATTTT. Residues: CASSFLRAPQHF. Variable domain in full (rest from reference TRBV28 and TRBJ1-5): DVKVTQSSRYLVKRTGEKVFLECVQDMDHENMFWYRQDPGLGLRLIYFSYDVKMKEKGDIPEGYSVSREKKERFSLILESASTNQTSMYLCASSFLRAPQHFGDGTRLSIL.

The CDR3 sequence: CSASLILGADTQYF. DNA of the CDR3: TGCAGTGCTAGTCTTATCCTGGGCGCAGATACGCAGTATTTT. This chain links TRBV20-1 with TRBJ2-3; D not resolved. This CDR3 is 14 amino acids long. Germline assignment: CDR1 DFQATT and CDR2 SNEGSKA (reference sequence). Trimming removed 3 bases from V and 4 bases from J, with 14 bases in between.

J is TRBJ2-7 and V is TRBV2; TRBD2 agrees at 7 bases. Germline V CDR1 and CDR2: SNHLY, FYNNEI. The V segment lost 7 bases and the J segment 7 bases; nucleotides outside the gene matches: 7. CDR3 length: 12 residues. The chain's CDR3 is CASIYSGGEQYV. The CDR3 region has the DNA TGTGCCAGCATTTATTCCGGGGGGGAGCAGTACGTC.

V and J are TRBV6-1 and TRBJ1-5; D remains ambiguous. This CDR3 is 14 amino acids long. Trimming removed 1 base from V and 3 bases from J, with 7 bases in between. Germline V lookup: CDR1 MNHNS, CDR2 SASEGT. As DNA, the CDR3 is TGTGCCAGCAGTGAAGTGAATCCCAATCAGCCCCAGCATTTT. It is translated as CASSEVNPNQPQHF.

The CDR3: CASSRRWAGLNTGELFF. The CDR3 nucleotides read TGTGCCAGCAGCAGGCGCTGGGCAGGCCTCAACACCGGGGAGCTGTTTTTT. The gene calls are TRBV5-6 and TRBJ2-2; no clear D gene. This CDR3 contains 17 residues. V was shortened by 4 bases and J by 2 bases, with 18 bases between the two germline ends. CDR1 and CDR2 (germline): SGHDT, YYEEEE.

CDR3: CASSYLAGGGQPQHF. Written as DNA, the CDR3 is TGTGCCAGCAGCTACCTTGCGGGCGGGGGTCAGCCCCAGCATTTT. The genes are TRBV7-2 and TRBJ1-5, with D tentatively TRBD1 (5 bases). CDR3 length equals 15 residues. Germline V lookup: CDR1 SGHTA, CDR2 FQGNSA. V lost 4 bases to trimming and J lost 6 bases, with 16 bases between them.

V is TRBV10-2 and J is TRBJ2-7, with unresolved D. CDR1 and CDR2 from the germline V gene are WSHSY and SAAADI. This CDR3 is 14 amino acids long. Trimming removed 5 bases from V and 4 bases from J, with 15 bases in between. In nucleotides, the CDR3 is TGCGCCAGCAGTCCGATGCCAGCTCCTTACGAGCAGTACGTC. It yields the protein CASSPMPAPYEQYV.

The chain carries TRBV6-2 or TRBV6-3 and TRBJ2-7, with D possibly TRBD1 on 5 matching bases. Trimming left V 2 bases short and J 7 bases short, with 12 bases between. Germline CDR1 is MNHEY and CDR2 is SVGEGT. This CDR3 region has 13 residues. The CDR3 spells CASSYRLGREQYV. Here the CDR3 DNA reads TGTGCCAGCAGTTACCGTCTGGGGCGGGAGCAGTACGTC.

The V gene is TRBV5-1, the J gene TRBJ2-3; 10 bases agree with TRBD2. Germline-derived CDR1 and CDR2 are SGHRS and YFSETQ. V lost 0 bases to trimming and J lost 3 bases; unmatched junction nucleotides: 1. The CDR3 loop spans 15 amino acids. The CDR3 bases are TGCGCCAGCAGCTTGGCTAGCGGGGGAACAGATACGCAGTATTTT. Translation: CASSLASGGTDTQYF.

The chain combines TRBV6-2 or TRBV6-3 with TRBJ2-7; D perhaps matches TRBD1 (5 bases). The CDR3 is 14 residues long. The V gene's germline CDR1 is MNHEY and CDR2 SVGEGT. Trimming removed 5 bases at V and 3 bases at J, with 14 bases between. CDR3 sequence: CASSRGTLVYEQYV. The CDR3 bases are TGTGCCAGCAGTAGGGGAACCCTAGTCTACGAGCAGTACGTC.

The rearrangement joins TRBV5-1 to TRBJ2-1, with D maybe TRBD1 (5 bases). Trimming shortened V by 7 bases and J by 10 bases, and 18 bases separated the two germline ends. The CDR3 runs 13 residues. CDR1 is SGHRS, CDR2 YFSETQ, per germline. CDR3 DNA sequence: TGCGCCAGCGGATTCGACAGTGGTAACGAGCAGTTCTTC. This translates into CASGFDSGNEQFF.

The chain links TRBV19 to TRBJ1-3; TRBD1 matches 10 bases. This CDR3 spans 15 amino acids. The junction had 5 bases not matched to a gene; V was cut back by 7 bases and J by 2 bases. Per the germline V gene, CDR1 is LNHDA and CDR2 is SQIVND (reference sequence). The CDR3 DNA reads as TGTGCCAGTATCGGAGGGACAGGGGCTGGAAACACCATATATTTT. It yields the protein CASIGGTGAGNTIYF.

This chain connects TRBV28 to TRBJ1-1; the D gene is possibly TRBD1 (6 bases). The germline V gene has CDR1 MDHEN and CDR2 SYDVKM. The CDR3 runs to 12 residues. The V end was cut by 6 bases, the J end by 4 bases, with 9 bases between. The CDR3, as DNA: TGTGCCAGCAGCCAAGGGGGCACTGAAGCTTTCTTT. It is translated as CASSQGGTEAFF.

The chain couples TRBV11-3 to TRBJ2-6; 9 bases line up with TRBD1. Germline CDR1 reads SGHNT; CDR2 reads YENEEA. The J segment lost 2 bases and the V segment lost 5 bases, leaving 7 bases of the junction unmatched. This CDR3 region has 17 residues. The CDR3 is CASSPGRDRAGANVLTF. As DNA, the CDR3 is TGTGCCAGCAGCCCAGGGAGGGACAGGGCTGGGGCCAACGTCCTGACTTTC.

The chain recombines TRBV6-1 with TRBJ2-7; D is unresolved. The V end lost 0 bases, the J end lost 7 bases, and 10 bases lay between the germline ends. Germline lookup yields CDR1 MNHNS and CDR2 SASEGT. The CDR3 has 13 amino acids. CDR3 loop: CASSEAEFREQYV. CDR3 in DNA: TGTGCCAGCAGTGAAGCCGAGTTCCGGGAGCAGTACGTC.

CDR3 protein: CASGGDAGGAFF. The CDR3 DNA reads TGTGCCAGCGGCGGGGACGCCGGAGGCGCTTTCTTT. This chain uses TRBV6-5 with TRBJ1-1, with a possible D match to TRBD1 (5 bases). V lost 8 bases and J 11 bases, leaving 18 bases between the germline ends. Germline CDR1 is MNHEY and CDR2 is SVGAGI. This CDR3 comprises 12 residues.

This clone has more than one count but fewer than ten. The chain uses TRBV19 and TRBJ1-4; 8 nucleotides line up with TRBD1. Germline CDR1 is LNHDA and CDR2 is SQIVND (reference sequence). V lost 5 bases and J lost 1; bases outside the gene matches: 3. The CDR3 loop spans 15 amino acids. CDR3 residues: CASSDRGRTNEKLFF. CDR3 nucleotides: TGTGCCAGTAGTGACAGGGGACGAACTAATGAAAAACTGTTTTTT.

This clone has more than one count but fewer than ten. Compared with germline, one end of the junction differs, possibly owing to a read error. The J gene is TRBJ2-4, the V gene TRBV19; 9 bases align to TRBD1. CDR3 size: 20 residues. Germline loops: CDR1 LNHDA, CDR2 SQIVND (reference sequence). For the CDR3, the DNA is TGTGCCAGTAGTGTAGAGACCGGGACAGGGCGCCTTGTAGCCAAAAACATTCAGTACTTC. Translation: CASSVETGTGRLVAKNIQYF.

The rearrangement uses TRBV7-2 and TRBJ2-6; 9 positions agree with TRBD1. V shed 3 bases, J shed 2 bases, and the junction held 5 bases outside the gene matches. Germline loops: CDR1 SGHTA, CDR2 FQGNSA. The CDR3 sequence is 17 residues long. This CDR3 reads CASSFGTGRTGANVLTF. CDR3 nucleotide sequence: TGTGCCAGCAGCTTTGGGACAGGGAGGACTGGGGCCAACGTCCTGACTTTC.

This clone has only a few counts. The rearrangement joins TRBV6-6 to TRBJ1-5, with TRBD1 matching 7 bases. V was clipped by 6 bases and J by 1 base; unmatched bases: 9. The CDR3 loop spans 16 amino acids. Germline values: CDR1 MNHNY, CDR2 SVGAGI (reference sequence). CDR3 region: CASSRKTGPSNQPQHF. DNA for the CDR3: TGTGCCAGCAGCAGAAAGACAGGGCCGAGCAATCAGCCCCAGCATTTT.

This chain joins TRBV4-1 and TRBJ1-4, with D perhaps TRBD1 (6 bases). Trimming shortened V by 4 bases and J by 5 bases, and 17 bases separated the two germline ends. Germline assignment: CDR1 MGHRA and CDR2 YSYEKL. This CDR3 is built from 16 residues. CDR3 in amino acids: CASSRTGLGVNEKLFF. CDR3 in DNA: TGCGCCAGCAGCCGAACAGGGCTGGGGGTAAATGAAAAACTGTTTTTT.

This chain uses TRBV9 with TRBJ2-2; perhaps TRBD2 as D (5 bases). The CDR3 consists of 15 residues. From germline, CDR1 is SGDLS and CDR2 YYNGEE. V dropped 0 bases and J dropped 8 bases, with 14 bases sitting between them. CDR3 sequence reads: CASSVVGRGLGELFF. The CDR3 DNA reads as TGTGCCAGCAGCGTAGTCGGCAGAGGGCTTGGGGAGCTGTTTTTT.

This chain uses TRBV18 with TRBJ2-1, with a possible D match to TRBD2 (6 bases). With 6 bases removed from V and 4 bases from J, the gap between germline ends came to 10 bases. Germline V CDR1 and CDR2: KGHSH, LQKENI. The CDR3 sequence is 13 residues long. The CDR3 reads CASSPRGYNEQFF. CDR3 coding DNA: TGTGCCAGCTCTCCGCGGGGATACAATGAGCAGTTCTTC.

The chain uses TRBV5-1 and TRBJ2-6; no clear D gene. V was clipped by 4 bases and J by 0 bases, with 5 bases between them. This CDR3 is 14 amino acids long. Germline CDR1 is SGHRS and CDR2 is YFSETQ. This CDR3 reads CASSPDSGANVLTF. In DNA form, the CDR3 reads TGCGCCAGCAGCCCGGACTCTGGGGCCAACGTCCTGACTTTC. Full variable domain (remainder filled in from reference TRBV5-1 and TRBJ2-6): KAGVTQTPRYLIKTRGQQVTLSCSPISGHRSVSWYQQTPGQGLQFLFEYFSETQRNKGNFPGRFSGRQFSNSRSEMNVSTLELGDSALYLCASSPDSGANVLTFGAGSRLTVL.

Written as DNA, the CDR3 is TGTGCCAGCAGCCAACAGGGGCCGGAGACCCAGTACTTC. Its translation is CASSQQGPETQYF. The chain couples TRBV5-5 to TRBJ2-5, with 7 bases lining up with TRBD1. Trimming took 4 bases from V and 5 from J; bases not matched to a gene: 5. The CDR3 spans 13 residues. Germline V lookup: CDR1 SGHKS, CDR2 YYEKEE (reference sequence).

The gene calls are TRBV7-8 and TRBJ1-2; D is possibly TRBD1 (5 bases). V was clipped by 5 bases and J by 7 bases, with 11 bases between them. The CDR3 has 12 residues. The germline V gene encodes CDR1 SGHVS and CDR2 FQNEAQ. The CDR3 bases are TGTGCCAGCAGCCGGGGGAGTGGTGGCTACACCTTC. Translation: CASSRGSGGYTF.